The 16 T cell receptor beta chains below were found in one sample sequenced in a study of blood T cell repertoires in COVID-19. Libraries were prepared by immunoSEQ multiplex PCR; TCRdb keeps only in-frame clonotypes and omits some of them. Among 300,000 to 400,000 clones listed, 75% to 85% were seen once. The specimen sequenced was peripheral blood. The receptor set was obtained from a human donor in a cohort sampled during active COVID-19.

The CDR3 nucleotides read TGTGCCACCAGCAGAGATGCAGGGGCCGGGGAGCTGTTTTTT. Translation gives CATSRDAGAGELFF. The V call is TRBV15, the J call TRBJ2-2; tentatively, D is TRBD1 (6 bases). The ends were cut back, 0 bases at V and 6 bases at J, with 8 bases in the middle. The CDR3 totals 14 residues. From germline, CDR1 is LNHNV and CDR2 YYDKDF (reference sequence). Full variable domain (remainder filled in from reference TRBV15 and TRBJ2-2): DAMVIQNPRYQVTQFGKPVTLSCSQTLNHNVMYWYQQKSSQAPKLLFHYYDKDFNNEADTPDNFQSRRPNTSFCFLDIRSPGLGDTAMYLCATSRDAGAGELFFGEGSRLTVL.

The gene calls are TRBV24-1 and TRBJ1-1, with a weak D call TRBD1 (5 bases). Trimming stripped 4 bases from V and 8 bases from J, with 13 bases between. Germline V lookup: CDR1 KGHDR, CDR2 SFDVKD. The CDR3 extends over 13 amino acids. The CDR3 spells CATSDHRQNEAFF. The CDR3 DNA follows: TGTGCCACCAGTGACCACCGACAGAACGAAGCTTTCTTT.

V usage is TRBV11-3 and J usage is TRBJ2-7; weak D call: TRBD2 (5 bases). The CDR3 has 13 amino acids. Trimming removed 4 bases from V and 2 bases from J, with 9 bases in between. CDR1 and CDR2 (germline): SGHNT, YENEEA. This CDR3 is CASSYGLTYEQYF. The CDR3 region has the DNA TGTGCCAGCAGCTACGGACTCACCTACGAGCAGTACTTC. Filled out from reference TRBV11-3 and TRBJ2-7, the complete variable domain reads EAGVVQSPRYKIIEKKQPVAFWCNPISGHNTLYWYLQNLGQGPELLIRYENEEAVDDSQLPKDRFSAERLKGVDSTLKIQPAELGDSAVYLCASSYGLTYEQYFGPGTRLTVT.

CDR3 protein: CASSGTGGDQSYGYTF. The CDR3 DNA sequence: TGTGCCAGCAGCGGGACAGGGGGCGACCAATCTTATGGCTACACCTTC. This chain connects TRBV27 to TRBJ1-2, with TRBD1 identical over 12 bases. This CDR3 comprises 16 residues. The germline V gene encodes CDR1 MNHEY and CDR2 SMNVEV (reference sequence). J gave up 5 bases and V 6 bases, and 10 bases lay outside the gene matches.

This chain connects TRBV30 to TRBJ1-3; D uncertain. Trimming removed 4 bases from V and 1 base from J, with 14 bases in between. Germline lookup yields CDR1 GTSNPN and CDR2 SVGIG (reference sequence). CDR3 length: 15 residues. In nucleotides, the CDR3 is TGTGCCTGGAATGCCCCCCTGGAGTCTGGAAACACCATATATTTT. It yields the protein CAWNAPLESGNTIYF.

The chain links TRBV27 to TRBJ2-7, with a tentative D call TRBD1 (6 bases). Germline V gene sequence: CDR1 MNHEY, CDR2 SMNVEV (reference sequence). This CDR3 comprises 15 residues. V was cut by 5 bases and J by 6 bases, with 20 bases left in between. CDR3 DNA sequence: TGTGCCAGCAGTCCAGGGGACGGTGGAGGTGTCGAGCAGTACTTC. It yields the protein CASSPGDGGGVEQYF.

This clone has just a few counts. This chain joins TRBV12-3 or TRBV12-4 and TRBJ1-2, with 8 nucleotides matching TRBD1. The V gene end was trimmed by 9 bases and the J gene end by 8 bases; junction bases not matched to a gene: 8. The CDR3 runs 12 residues. CDR3 DNA: TGTGCCAGTGGGACAGGTATTACGGGCTACACCTTC. Amino acid sequence: CASGTGITGYTF.

The chain is built from TRBV7-2 and TRBJ2-3; 12 bases map to TRBD2. The J segment lost 5 bases and the V segment lost 5 bases, leaving 11 bases of the junction unmatched. Germline CDR1 is SGHTA and CDR2 is FQGNSA. The CDR3 is made up of 17 amino acids. The CDR3 DNA sequence: TGTGCCAGCAGCGAGACCCTAGCGGGGGGGATCAGAGATACGCAGTATTTT. This sequence encodes CASSETLAGGIRDTQYF.

The chain couples TRBV29-1 to TRBJ1-5, with 7 bases identical to TRBD1. The length of the CDR3 is 13 residues. V was clipped by 4 bases and J by 2 bases; unmatched bases: 2. The germline gives CDR1 SQVTM, CDR2 ANQGSEA. DNA for the CDR3: TGCAGCGTTGGGACAGGCGGCAATCAGCCCCAGCATTTT. It encodes CSVGTGGNQPQHF.

V gene TRBV25-1 combines with J gene TRBJ1-4; 9 bases align to TRBD1. The CDR3 runs 15 residues. Germline V gene lookup returns CDR1 MGHDK and CDR2 SYGVNS. V shed 3 bases and J 6 bases; nucleotides not matched to a gene: 5. The CDR3 loop reads CASSDGTGSDEKLFF. Here the CDR3 DNA reads TGTGCCAGCAGTGATGGGACAGGGTCGGATGAAAAACTGTTTTTT.

The chain recombines TRBV18 with TRBJ1-1; TRBD1 is a possible D gene (5 bases). With 3 bases removed from V and 1 base from J, the gap between germline ends came to 12 bases. The CDR3 is made up of 15 amino acids. Germline V CDR1 and CDR2: KGHSH, LQKENI. CDR3 residues: CASSPGLDKNTEAFF. The CDR3 nucleotides read TGTGCCAGCTCACCCGGTCTGGACAAGAACACTGAAGCTTTCTTT.

The chain joins TRBV5-6 to TRBJ2-1; the D gene is possibly TRBD2 (6 bases). The V end was cut by 4 bases, the J end by 0 bases, with 17 bases between. The CDR3 loop spans 17 amino acids. The germline V gene encodes CDR1 SGHDT and CDR2 YYEEEE. CDR3 protein: CASSHGAGGSSYNEQFF. CDR3 in DNA: TGTGCCAGCAGCCACGGGGCCGGGGGAAGCTCCTACAATGAGCAGTTCTTC.

V gene TRBV11-2 combines with J gene TRBJ1-1, with D possibly matching TRBD1 (5 bases). This CDR3 region has 17 residues. Per germline, CDR1 SGHAT and CDR2 FQNNGV. V lost 0 bases, J lost 4 bases, and 18 bases lay in between. The CDR3 DNA is TGTGCCAGCAGCTTAGATGAGGACATAACGTATCCCACTGAAGCTTTCTTT. This sequence encodes CASSLDEDITYPTEAFF.

The chain employs TRBV25-1 and TRBJ2-7; possible D gene TRBD2, 5 bases. The V gene's germline CDR1 is MGHDK and CDR2 SYGVNS. This CDR3 has 15 residues. Deletions cut 1 base from V and 2 bases from J, with 12 bases between. CDR3 sequence: CASSEFLGAAYEQYF. The CDR3 nucleotides read TGTGCCAGCAGTGAATTTCTCGGAGCGGCCTACGAGCAGTACTTC.

This CDR3 reads CASSSMVGGARNEKLFF. CDR3 in DNA: TGCGCCAGCAGCTCCATGGTGGGGGGGGCGCGAAATGAAAAACTGTTTTTT. This sequence joins TRBV5-1 and TRBJ1-4; D perhaps matches TRBD1 (6 bases). Trimming took 3 bases from V and 5 from J, leaving 20 bases between them. Germline V gene sequence: CDR1 SGHRS, CDR2 YFSETQ. CDR3 length equals 17 residues.

The chain has TRBV27 and TRBJ2-7; D unclear. Trimming took 4 bases from V and 6 from J, leaving 19 bases between them. CDR1 is MNHEY, CDR2 SMNVEV, per germline (reference sequence). The CDR3 sequence is 15 residues long. The CDR3 sequence: CASSSPLGSKPEQYF. CDR3 bases: TGTGCCAGCAGTTCCCCCCTCGGTAGCAAACCCGAGCAGTACTTC.